These T cell receptor beta chains were read from a single sample in a study of CD8+ T cells in alopecia areata. The assay was immunoSEQ multiplex PCR, and TCRdb's table has in-frame clones only and misses some. The table includes 95,000 to 120,000 clones, 50% to 60% detected once. What was sequenced was NKG2D-low CD8+ T cells sorted from blood. The receptors originated from a human donor with alopecia areata. Both conserved end residues are part of each CDR3. A D gene is named only where the DNA matches it firmly. Size is stated for part of the rows, as once, few or many counts, or as a class when the clone is expanded.

j_call: TRBJ2-7
clone_size: -
d_call: TRBD2
v_call: TRBV29-1
cdr3_aa: CSVEDQASGSYEQYF
cdr3_nt: TGCAGCGTTGAAGATCAGGCTAGCGGGAGCTACGAGCAGTACTTC

j_call: TRBJ2-1
clone_size: few
d_call: TRBD2
v_call: TRBV10-3
cdr3_aa: CAISEITAGGGYNEQFF
cdr3_nt: TGTGCCATCAGTGAGATTACGGCGGGAGGCGGGTACAATGAGCAGTTCTTC

j_call: TRBJ1-1
clone_size: -
d_call: -
v_call: TRBV5-1
cdr3_aa: CASSFEARSEAFF
cdr3_nt: TGCGCCAGCAGCTTCGAGGCACGCTCAGAAGCTTTCTTT

j_call: TRBJ2-1
clone_size: few
d_call: -
v_call: TRBV19
cdr3_aa: CASSIGNSDNEQFF
cdr3_nt: TGTGCCAGTAGTATAGGTAACAGCGACAATGAGCAGTTCTTC

j_call: TRBJ2-7
clone_size: once
d_call: -
v_call: TRBV4-1
cdr3_aa: CASSPDFDEQYF
cdr3_nt: TGCGCCAGCAGCCCAGACTTCGACGAGCAGTACTTC

j_call: TRBJ2-7
clone_size: few
d_call: -
v_call: TRBV29-1
cdr3_aa: CSVRQGSYEQYF
cdr3_nt: TGCAGCGTTCGTCAGGGGAGCTACGAGCAGTACTTC

j_call: TRBJ2-6
clone_size: -
d_call: -
v_call: TRBV7-9
cdr3_aa: CASSRVSTSSGANVLTF
cdr3_nt: TGTGCCAGCAGCCGAGTTTCTACGTCCTCTGGGGCCAACGTCCTGACTTTC

j_call: TRBJ2-1
clone_size: -
d_call: TRBD2
v_call: TRBV5-4
cdr3_aa: CASRSGGGVSYNEQFF
cdr3_nt: TGTGCCAGCAGGAGCGGGGGCGGAGTATCCTACAATGAGCAGTTCTTC

j_call: TRBJ2-7
clone_size: -
d_call: -
v_call: TRBV27
cdr3_aa: CASGGRGSSYEQYF
cdr3_nt: TGTGCCAGCGGTGGACGGGGGTCCTCCTACGAGCAGTACTTC

j_call: TRBJ2-7
clone_size: -
d_call: TRBD1
v_call: TRBV5-1
cdr3_aa: CASSPSTGASYEQYF
cdr3_nt: TGCGCCAGCAGCCCGTCAACAGGGGCGTCCTACGAGCAGTACTTC